The TCR beta chain described here comes from a study of response to subunit inactivated influenza vaccine. Findings of the study overall: Authors suggested few new T cells are recruited by each seasonal influenza vaccination.

From the RT-PCR reads, TCRdb called clonotypes with MiXCR, one entry per CDR3 protein. The data hold more than 550,000 distinct CDR3 sequences, with about 12% observed a single time. This CDR3 has 13 amino acids. Trimming cost V 4 bases and J 3 bases; bases outside gene matches: 2. Per germline, CDR1 SQVTM and CDR2 ANQGSEA. This clonotype was observed a handful of times. The target antigen is unknown. The V call is TRBV29-1, the J call TRBJ2-1, with 8 bases matching TRBD2. The sequencing used PBMCs from blood, collected on the day of vaccination. The source is a man aged 45-60 years who received an inactivated influenza vaccine. This CDR3 reads CSVGGGLYNEQFF. Written as DNA, the CDR3 is TGCAGCGTTGGCGGGGGGCTCTACAATGAGCAGTTCTTC.